This entry lists 32 T cell receptor beta chains sequenced from one sample in a study of shared clonotypes between healthy human individuals. Clones were read by immunoSEQ multiplex PCR, and TCRdb kept only the in-frame ones, dropping some. The sample gives hundreds of thousands of clones, almost 97% of which show up once; 0.055% to 0.075% is in the top ten. The sequencing sample was made of naive CD4+ T cells sorted from blood. Regarding subset: CD45RA+ positively selected. These receptors all stem from a woman aged 25 to 39 in good health.

The V and J genes are TRBV15 and TRBJ1-1, with D possibly TRBD1 on 5 matching bases. V gave up 1 base and J gave up 3 bases, with 9 bases separating them. Germline loops: CDR1 LNHNV, CDR2 YYDKDF (reference sequence). The CDR3 runs 14 residues. CDR3 residues: CATSRGDAHTEAFF. The CDR3, as DNA: TGTGCCACCAGCAGAGGGGACGCGCACACTGAAGCTTTCTTT.

J is TRBJ1-2 and V is TRBV5-1, with D tentatively TRBD1 (6 bases). This CDR3 spans 17 amino acids. V was trimmed by 0 bases and J by 4 bases, leaving 19 bases between them. From germline, CDR1 is SGHRS and CDR2 YFSETQ. This chain's CDR3 is CASSLEGHRGRSYGYTF. The CDR3 DNA is TGCGCCAGCAGCTTGGAGGGACATAGGGGCAGGTCCTATGGCTACACCTTC. The whole variable domain, remainder taken from reference TRBV5-1 and TRBJ1-2, is KAGVTQTPRYLIKTRGQQVTLSCSPISGHRSVSWYQQTPGQGLQFLFEYFSETQRNKGNFPGRFSGRQFSNSRSEMNVSTLELGDSALYLCASSLEGHRGRSYGYTFGSGTRLTVV.

This chain links TRBV18 with TRBJ2-3; 10 nucleotides agree with TRBD1. The germline gives CDR1 KGHSH, CDR2 LQKENI. The CDR3 spans 16 residues. The V gene end was trimmed by 3 bases and the J gene end by 4 bases; junction bases not matched to a gene: 7. Written as DNA, the CDR3 is TGTGCCAGCTCACCTCCCGACAGGGGGCTCGCAGATACGCAGTATTTT. Its translation: CASSPPDRGLADTQYF.

The chain is built from TRBV7-9 and TRBJ1-2; no clear D. Germline loops: CDR1 SEHNR, CDR2 FQNEAQ (reference sequence). Trimming took 3 bases from V and 6 from J, leaving 11 bases between them. This CDR3 is 13 amino acids long. CDR3 bases: TGTGCCAGCAGCTTGGTTCGGAGTGATGGCTACACCTTC. Translation gives CASSLVRSDGYTF.

The J gene is TRBJ1-5, the V gene TRBV28; no clear D gene. Trimming removed 2 bases at V and 5 bases at J, with 10 bases between. Germline V gene data show CDR1 as MDHEN and CDR2 as SYDVKM. This CDR3 is 14 amino acids long. The CDR3 is CASSLRQNHQPQHF. The CDR3 coding sequence is TGTGCCAGCAGTTTACGGCAGAATCATCAGCCCCAGCATTTT.

The rearrangement links TRBV19 to TRBJ2-5, with TRBD1 identical over 7 bases. CDR1 LNHDA and CDR2 SQIVND come from the germline V gene (reference sequence). This CDR3 has 14 amino acids. Trimming at V came to 5 bases and at J to 1 base, leaving 4 bases not matched to a gene. The CDR3 here is CASSARDSQETQYF. The DNA for the CDR3 is TGTGCCAGTAGTGCCCGGGACAGCCAAGAGACCCAGTACTTC.

The chain is built from TRBV15 and TRBJ2-1; a possible D gene is TRBD2 (5 bases). Germline V CDR1 and CDR2: LNHNV, YYDKDF (reference sequence). This CDR3 comprises 15 residues. Trimming stripped 1 base from V and 2 bases from J, with 9 bases between. The CDR3 DNA reads TGTGCCACCAGCAGAGCGGGATCGACCTACAATGAGCAGTTCTTC. Translating it yields CATSRAGSTYNEQFF.

The chain recombines TRBV6-1 with TRBJ1-2; TRBD1 is a possible D gene (5 bases). Germline V lookup: CDR1 MNHNS, CDR2 SASEGT. The V and J ends lost 2 bases and 8 bases respectively, with 21 bases between them. This CDR3 has 16 amino acids. DNA of the CDR3: TGTGCCAGCAGTGAAAAGGGGTTGTTTAGTCGAACGGGCTACACCTTC. As protein: CASSEKGLFSRTGYTF.

This clone was seen a single time. The rearrangement joins TRBV9 to TRBJ1-1; D not certain. V was shortened by 4 bases and J by 6 bases, with 16 bases between the two germline ends. The CDR3 has 14 residues. Germline CDR1 SGDLS, CDR2 YYNGEE. The chain's CDR3 is CASSTSGTAPEAFF. CDR3 in DNA: TGTGCCAGCAGCACGTCAGGAACCGCCCCTGAAGCTTTCTTT. Variable domain in full (rest from reference TRBV9 and TRBJ1-1): DSGVTQTPKHLITATGQRVTLRCSPRSGDLSVYWYQQSLDQGLQFLIQYYNGEERAKGNILERFSAQQFPDLHSELNLSSLELGDSALYFCASSTSGTAPEAFFGQGTRLTVV.

This clone was counted a few times. This CDR3 is also generated by other DNA sequences in the sample. The chain carries TRBV18 and TRBJ2-5; TRBD2 is a possible D gene (5 bases). Germline CDR1 and CDR2: KGHSH and LQKENI. Trimming left V 3 bases short and J 5 bases short, with 7 bases between. This CDR3 comprises 12 residues. CDR3 coding DNA: TGTGCCAGCTCACCCTCGGGGGAGACCCAGTACTTC. This codes for CASSPSGETQYF.

V is TRBV4-1 and J is TRBJ1-4, with D unclear. This CDR3 is built from 15 residues. Germline CDR1 and CDR2: MGHRA and YSYEKL. The V end was cut by 2 bases, the J end by 3 bases, with 10 bases between. The CDR3 here is CASSQFLPSNEKLFF. CDR3 nucleotides: TGCGCCAGCAGCCAATTTCTGCCGTCTAATGAAAAACTGTTTTTT.

The rearrangement uses TRBV18 and TRBJ2-5; a weak D match, TRBD2 (6 bases). The germline V gene has CDR1 KGHSH and CDR2 LQKENI. V gave up 3 bases and J gave up 2 bases, with 10 bases separating them. This CDR3 comprises 14 residues. The CDR3 sequence: CASSPGLQQETQYF. CDR3 bases: TGTGCCAGCTCACCGGGACTTCAACAAGAGACCCAGTACTTC.

The rearrangement joins TRBV18 to TRBJ1-1; D is ambiguous. Trimming removed 3 bases from V and 0 bases from J, with 8 bases in between. The CDR3 spans 14 residues. Germline assignment: CDR1 KGHSH and CDR2 LQKENI. The CDR3 bases are TGTGCCAGCTCACCCGATGTAATGAACACTGAAGCTTTCTTT. It specifies CASSPDVMNTEAFF. The whole variable domain, filled in from reference TRBV18 and TRBJ1-1, reads NAGVMQNPRHLVRRRGQEARLRCSPMKGHSHVYWYRQLPEEGLKFMVYLQKENIIDESGMPKERFSAEFPKEGPSILRIQQVVRGDSAAYFCASSPDVMNTEAFFGQGTRLTVV.

The V gene is TRBV18, the J gene TRBJ1-4; D perhaps matches TRBD1 (5 bases). V lost 3 bases, J lost 8 bases, and 16 bases lay in between. Germline lookup yields CDR1 KGHSH and CDR2 LQKENI. The CDR3 has 15 amino acids. The CDR3 spells CASSPRDSLSEKLFF. In DNA, the CDR3 is TGTGCCAGCTCACCCCGGGACTCCTTATCGGAAAAACTGTTTTTT.

This rearrangement joins TRBV19 to TRBJ1-2; no firm D call. This CDR3 contains 16 residues. Trimming removed 7 bases at V and 6 bases at J, with 24 bases between. CDR1 and CDR2 from the germline V gene are LNHDA and SQIVND (reference sequence). CDR3 sequence reads: CASTHTRAPLGHGYTF. CDR3 nucleotide sequence: TGTGCCAGTACCCATACGCGGGCCCCCCTGGGCCATGGCTACACCTTC.

The CDR3 region has the DNA TGCGCCAGCAGCTTGGCGGAAGGCTCTAATGAAAAACTGTTTTTT. It translates to CASSLAEGSNEKLFF. The chain has TRBV5-1 and TRBJ1-4; D remains unclear. The CDR3 sequence is 15 residues long. Trimming left V 0 bases short and J 3 bases short, with 9 bases between. Germline-derived CDR1 and CDR2 are SGHRS and YFSETQ.

J is TRBJ2-1 and V is TRBV27; 8 nucleotides line up with TRBD1. Germline CDR1 and CDR2: MNHEY and SMNVEV (reference sequence). V trimming: 6 bases; J trimming: 10 bases; junction bases outside the gene matches: 8. The CDR3 is 13 amino acids. CDR3 sequence reads: CASRVDRGGEQFF. CDR3 DNA: TGTGCCAGCAGGGTAGACAGGGGCGGGGAGCAGTTCTTC.

The rearrangement uses TRBV2 and TRBJ2-1; 9 nucleotides align to TRBD2. Germline V CDR1 and CDR2: SNHLY, FYNNEI. CDR3 length equals 16 residues. Unmatched junction bases numbered 9, after V lost 1 base and J lost 8 bases. CDR3 in amino acids: CASSEGTSGPVDEQFF. Here the CDR3 DNA reads TGTGCCAGCAGTGAAGGTACTAGCGGGCCCGTGGATGAGCAGTTCTTC.

The rearrangement links TRBV18 to TRBJ2-5; a possible D gene is TRBD1 (5 bases). The end of the DNA aligns better with TRBJ2-7, so the J call may be wrong. There are 13 residues in the CDR3. Per the germline V gene, CDR1 is KGHSH and CDR2 is LQKENI. CDR3: CASSYDSSYEQYF. In DNA form, the CDR3 reads TGTGCCAGCTCGTACGACAGCTCCTACGAGCAGTACTTC.

This chain connects TRBV4-1 to TRBJ2-1; D may be TRBD2 (5 bases). CDR1 and CDR2 from the germline V gene are MGHRA and YSYEKL. The CDR3 runs to 14 residues. V lost 0 bases, J lost 6 bases, and 9 bases lay in between. DNA for the CDR3: TGCGCCAGCAGCCAAGATGCTAGCATCAATGAGCAGTTCTTC. Translated: CASSQDASINEQFF.

The V and J genes are TRBV7-9 and TRBJ2-4, with D possibly being TRBD1 (5 bases). Per the germline V gene, CDR1 is SEHNR and CDR2 is FQNEAQ (reference sequence). The CDR3 has 12 amino acids. The DNA for the CDR3 is TGTGCGTTAAGGGGTCCCTTGAGCATTCAGTACTTC. Residues: CALRGPLSIQYF.

The chain uses TRBV18 and TRBJ1-3; no clear D gene. CDR3 length equals 16 residues. Trimming removed 2 bases at V and 1 base at J, with 12 bases between. Germline V gives CDR1 KGHSH, CDR2 LQKENI. CDR3 bases: TGTGCCAGCTCACCAGTGCTGGCGCAGTCTGGAAACACCATATATTTT. Amino acids: CASSPVLAQSGNTIYF.

The chain uses TRBV6-6 and TRBJ1-1; D is unclear. Trimming pared 4 bases from V and 6 bases from J, leaving 18 bases between. This CDR3 comprises 15 residues. From germline, CDR1 is MNHNY and CDR2 SVGAGI (reference sequence). CDR3 protein: CASSFRASSQPEAFF. CDR3 DNA sequence: TGTGCCAGCAGTTTTCGGGCCTCATCTCAGCCTGAAGCTTTCTTT.

The chain uses TRBV7-2 and TRBJ2-7; no definite D call. The CDR3 is made up of 13 amino acids. The germline V and J ends were trimmed by 5 bases and 6 bases, with 14 bases remaining between them. Germline CDR1 SGHTA, CDR2 FQGNSA. The CDR3 reads CASSIERWGEQYF. The CDR3, as DNA: TGTGCCAGCAGCATAGAGCGATGGGGCGAGCAGTACTTC. The whole variable domain, remainder taken from reference TRBV7-2 and TRBJ2-7, is GAGVSQSPSNKVTEKGKDVELRCDPISGHTALYWYRQSLGQGLEFLIYFQGNSAPDKSGLPSDRFSAERTGGSVSTLTIQRTQQEDSAVYLCASSIERWGEQYFGPGTRLTVT.

V usage is TRBV9 and J usage is TRBJ2-3; the D gene is possibly TRBD2 (6 bases). CDR3 size: 15 residues. Per germline, CDR1 SGDLS and CDR2 YYNGEE. V was cut by 3 bases and J by 4 bases, with 15 bases left in between. CDR3 residues: CASSAAAGSPDTQYF. Here the CDR3 DNA reads TGTGCCAGCAGCGCCGCGGCGGGGTCCCCAGATACGCAGTATTTT.

The V gene is TRBV6-1, the J gene TRBJ2-3; 8 nucleotides line up with TRBD2. The CDR3 totals 15 residues. Germline CDR1 is MNHNS and CDR2 is SASEGT. Trimming cost V 6 bases and J 2 bases; bases outside gene matches: 7. Written as DNA, the CDR3 is TGTGCCAGCAGCCTTAGCGGGACTCTCACAGATACGCAGTATTTT. Residues: CASSLSGTLTDTQYF.

The J gene is TRBJ1-1, the V gene TRBV18; TRBD1 might be the D (5 bases). The CDR3 is 16 residues long. The germline V and J ends were trimmed by 3 bases and 0 bases, with 14 bases remaining between them. CDR1 is KGHSH, CDR2 LQKENI, per germline. In DNA form, the CDR3 reads TGTGCCAGCTCACCGATGACAGATACGATGAACACTGAAGCTTTCTTT. This codes for CASSPMTDTMNTEAFF.

In this sample, this clone turned up once. The rearrangement links TRBV2 to TRBJ2-2; 7 nucleotides match TRBD2. This CDR3 comprises 14 residues. Trimming at V came to 5 bases and at J to 0 bases, leaving 0 bases not matched to a gene. Per the germline V gene, CDR1 is SNHLY and CDR2 is FYNNEI. The CDR3 DNA reads as TGTGCCAGCAGTAGCGGGGCGAACACCGGGGAGCTGTTTTTT. This translates into CASSSGANTGELFF.

The chain is built from TRBV19 and TRBJ1-1, with D unresolved. The V and J ends lost 3 bases and 6 bases respectively, with 11 bases between them. In germline, CDR1 is LNHDA, CDR2 SQIVND (reference sequence). This CDR3 has 13 residues. CDR3 region: CASSIGEWAEAFF. CDR3 DNA: TGTGCCAGTAGTATCGGCGAATGGGCTGAAGCTTTCTTT. Based on the CDR3 plus reference TRBV19 and TRBJ1-1, the full variable domain is DGGITQSPKYLFRKEGQNVTLSCEQNLNHDAMYWYRQDPGQGLRLIYYSQIVNDFQKGDIAEGYSVSREKKESFPLTVTSAQKNPTAFYLCASSIGEWAEAFFGQGTRLTVV.

V is TRBV5-1 and J is TRBJ2-3, with 7 bases aligning to TRBD2. Trimming removed 7 bases from V and 4 bases from J; junction bases left unmatched: 15. The germline V gene encodes CDR1 SGHRS and CDR2 YFSETQ. The CDR3 runs to 16 residues. CDR3: CASLLPRDYSADTQYF. The CDR3 coding sequence is TGCGCCAGCCTACTTCCCCGGGACTACTCGGCAGATACGCAGTATTTT. The full variable domain, completed using reference TRBV5-1 and TRBJ2-3, is KAGVTQTPRYLIKTRGQQVTLSCSPISGHRSVSWYQQTPGQGLQFLFEYFSETQRNKGNFPGRFSGRQFSNSRSEMNVSTLELGDSALYLCASLLPRDYSADTQYFGPGTRLTVL.

This chain uses TRBV7-2 with TRBJ1-2; no reliable D call. The CDR3 is 14 amino acids. Trimming cost V 3 bases and J 5 bases, with 13 bases left between them. The V gene's germline CDR1 is SGHTA and CDR2 FQGNSA. This chain's CDR3 is CASSFHTRAYGYTF. The CDR3 coding sequence is TGTGCCAGCAGCTTCCACACTAGGGCTTATGGCTACACCTTC.

The chain has TRBV19 and TRBJ2-1; TRBD1 is a possible D gene (5 bases). There are 15 residues in the CDR3. The germline V gene encodes CDR1 LNHDA and CDR2 SQIVND (reference sequence). Trimming pared 3 bases from V and 6 bases from J, leaving 15 bases between. The CDR3 DNA sequence: TGTGCCAGTAGTATTAGGCAGGGAATGTCCAATGAGCAGTTCTTC. Protein sequence: CASSIRQGMSNEQFF.